This T cell receptor beta chain was sequenced for a study of CD8+CD57+ T cells in acquired aplastic anemia. The wider study: An average of 3.2 ug of DNA was obtained from sorted CD4+ and CD8+ cells.

Germline V gene sequence: CDR1 SEHNR, CDR2 FQNEAQ (reference sequence). This CDR3 comprises 12 residues. V gave up 6 bases and J gave up 13 bases; unmatched junction bases: 8. Worth noting for this clonotype: What it recognizes is unknown.

Whole-study findings and limits: No significant difference in CD8+ Simpson's diversity was found between patients and controls. Patients and controls had in common 25 to 30 CD8+ CDR3 sequences.

Using genomic DNA as the template, TCR beta VDJ and CDR3 profiling was carried out. TCRdb itself ran the reads through MiXCR, one entry per CDR3 protein. The sample holds 250,000 to 300,000 distinct CDR3 sequences, around 60% seen once. Sequencing was done on a sample of sorted CD4+, CD8+, or CD8+CD57+ T cells (not recorded which) from PBMCs. This sequence was found in a human donor with severe aplastic anemia or a healthy control (not recorded which). The chain is built from TRBV7-9 and TRBJ2-4; 8 bases map to TRBD2. As DNA, the CDR3 is TGTGCCAGCAGATCCGCGGGGGGTGAACAGTACTTC. It translates to CASRSAGGEQYF.